This T cell receptor beta chain was sequenced for a study of response to subunit inactivated influenza vaccine. General study points: Each seasonal flu vaccination may recruit only limited new T cells, authors suggested.

There are a few counts of this clonotype. Its antigen is not identified. A single record per CDR3 protein comes from TCRdb applying MiXCR to the RT-PCR reads. Among about half a million distinct CDR3 sequences listed, about 25% were seen once. From germline, CDR1 is MNHEY and CDR2 SVGEGT. Germline trimming cut 5 bases from V and 6 bases from J; bases unmatched to any gene: 5. There are 16 residues in the CDR3. This receptor was obtained from a man aged 50 to 60 who received an inactivated influenza vaccine. The sequences come from CD4+ T cells sorted from PBMCs, collected roughly 5 days after vaccination. The rearrangement uses TRBV6-2 or TRBV6-3 and TRBJ2-2; 14 positions agree with TRBD2. CDR3 region: CASSPTTSGRAGELFF. In DNA form, the CDR3 reads TGTGCCAGCAGTCCTACGACTAGCGGGAGGGCCGGGGAGCTGTTTTTT.